This is a list of T cell receptor beta chains from one sample in a study of T cells in Graves' hyperthyroidism and ophthalmopathy. TCRdb reprocessed the multiplex PCR reads via MiXCR and lists one record per CDR3 protein. The profile covers around 430,000 distinct CDR3 sequences, with just under 15% appearing a single time and about 31% taken by the ten largest. What was sequenced was blood. The receptor set was obtained from a woman younger than 45 with Graves' hyperthyroidism. Each CDR3 is given with its conserved first and last residue. The order of the fields is clone size, J gene, V gene, D gene, CDR3 DNA, CDR3 protein. D genes are given only for firm matches. The size field is filled for only some rows; it gives once, few, many or a size class.

size: many
J: TRBJ2-1
V: TRBV29-1
D: -
DNA: TGCAGCGCTACAGGGGAACTAGCTTCAGAGCAGTTCTTC
CDR3: CSATGELASEQFF

size: -
J: TRBJ2-6
V: TRBV19
D: -
DNA: TGTGCCAGCAACCTCGGGAGTGCTGGGGCCAACGTCCTGACTTTC
CDR3: CASNLGSAGANVLTF

size: -
J: TRBJ2-7
V: TRBV4-1
D: TRBD2
DNA: TGCGCCAGCAGCCAACAGACTAGCGGGAGGGCCCCCGAGCAGTACTTC
CDR3: CASSQQTSGRAPEQYF

size: few
J: TRBJ2-5
V: TRBV3-1
D: TRBD1
DNA: TGTGCCAGCAGCCCTCTTGGACAGGGGTCCGCCCAAGAGACCCAGTACTTC
CDR3: CASSPLGQGSAQETQYF

size: many
J: TRBJ2-3
V: TRBV7-8
D: TRBD2
DNA: TGTGCCAGCAGCTTAGAACTAGCGGACACAGATACGCAGTATTTT
CDR3: CASSLELADTDTQYF

size: many
J: TRBJ2-7
V: TRBV2
D: -
DNA: TGTGCCAGCAGCGACGGACGTAACGAGCAGTACTTC
CDR3: CASSDGRNEQYF

size: many
J: TRBJ2-2
V: TRBV11-2
D: TRBD1
DNA: TGTGCCAGCAGCCTTCAGGGGGCGCGAAACACCGGGGAGCTGTTTTTT
CDR3: CASSLQGARNTGELFF

size: many
J: TRBJ2-7
V: TRBV2
D: TRBD2
DNA: TGTGCCAGCAGCCCCCCCGAGCGGGTAGCGGGAGTCGAGCAGTACTTC
CDR3: CASSPPERVAGVEQYF

size: -
J: TRBJ2-7
V: TRBV30
D: -
DNA: TGTGCCTGGAGCCTCGCGGGGACAGCTCGAAGCGAGCAGTACTTC
CDR3: CAWSLAGTARSEQYF

size: -
J: TRBJ2-1
V: TRBV5-1
D: TRBD2
DNA: TGCGCCAGCAGCGAGACTAGCGGGAGAGAGGGAAATGAGCAGTTCTTC
CDR3: CASSETSGREGNEQFF

size: -
J: TRBJ2-2
V: TRBV5-4
D: -
DNA: TGTGCCAGCAGCTCGTCCCGGGACTACACCGGGGAGCTGTTTTTT
CDR3: CASSSSRDYTGELFF

size: -
J: TRBJ2-3
V: TRBV10-2
D: -
DNA: TGCGCCAGCACGGTACAGAGAGGAGGTTATAGTACGCAGTATTTT
CDR3: CASTVQRGGYSTQYF

size: -
J: TRBJ1-2
V: TRBV18
D: -
DNA: TGTGCCAGCTCACCACAGGACACCGACTATGGCTACACCTTC
CDR3: CASSPQDTDYGYTF

size: many
J: TRBJ2-1
V: TRBV27
D: TRBD2
DNA: TGTGCCAGCAGTTTATATAGCGGGAGTATCGGTAGGAATGAGCAGTTCTTC
CDR3: CASSLYSGSIGRNEQFF

size: -
J: TRBJ1-5
V: TRBV27
D: -
DNA: TGTGCCAGCAGTTTATCAGGCAGGAGTTATCAGCCCCAGCATTTT
CDR3: CASSLSGRSYQPQHF

size: -
J: TRBJ2-1
V: TRBV6-5
D: -
DNA: TGTGCCAGCAGTTACTCTGCGGGCGGGACCGTCAATGAGCAGTTCTTC
CDR3: CASSYSAGGTVNEQFF

size: many
J: TRBJ2-1
V: TRBV2
D: -
DNA: TGTGCCAGCACAGGGAACAATGAGCAGTTCTTC
CDR3: CASTGNNEQFF

size: many
J: TRBJ2-1
V: TRBV12-3/TRBV12-4
D: -
DNA: TGTGCCAGCAGTTTCGCTAGCGCCGTTTCCAATGAGCAGTTCTTC
CDR3: CASSFASAVSNEQFF

size: many
J: TRBJ2-3
V: TRBV5-4
D: TRBD2
DNA: TGTGCCAGCAGCTTGGGCGGCGGGAGAGGAAATACGCAGTATTTT
CDR3: CASSLGGGRGNTQYF

size: -
J: TRBJ2-3
V: TRBV20-1
D: -
DNA: TGCAGTGCTAGAAGGTCCGGGAACACAGATACGCAGTATTTT
CDR3: CSARRSGNTDTQYF

size: many
J: TRBJ1-4
V: TRBV12-3/TRBV12-4
D: -
DNA: TGTGCCAGCAGCCATCCTGGCGAACATGAAAAACTGTTTTTT
CDR3: CASSHPGEHEKLFF

size: many
J: TRBJ1-4
V: TRBV18
D: -
DNA: TGTGCCAGCTCACCACCTCCTACGATAAGCGAAAAACTGTTTTTT
CDR3: CASSPPPTISEKLFF

size: many
J: TRBJ2-3
V: TRBV5-4
D: TRBD2
DNA: TGTGCCAGCAGCTTTACTAGCGTGCCGTTTAGAACAGATACGCAGTATTTT
CDR3: CASSFTSVPFRTDTQYF

size: few
J: TRBJ2-7
V: TRBV6-1
D: TRBD1
DNA: TGTGCCAGCAGGGATAGACAGGGATCCCTCTCCTACGAGCAGTACTTC
CDR3: CASRDRQGSLSYEQYF

size: few
J: TRBJ2-3
V: TRBV4-1
D: TRBD2
DNA: TGCGCCAGCAGCCAAGTAAGCGGGAGAAGCACAGATACGCAGTATTTT
CDR3: CASSQVSGRSTDTQYF

size: many
J: TRBJ1-5
V: TRBV5-1
D: TRBD1
DNA: TGCGCCAGCAGCTTGGGAGACAGGGTAAATCAGCCCCAGCATTTT
CDR3: CASSLGDRVNQPQHF

size: many
J: TRBJ2-1
V: TRBV7-8
D: -
DNA: TGTGCCAGCAGCTTAGACTCAAACCTCCAAAATGAGCAGTTCTTC
CDR3: CASSLDSNLQNEQFF

size: many
J: TRBJ2-7
V: TRBV2
D: -
DNA: TGTGCCAGCAGCGGGGGCTACGAGCAGTACTTC
CDR3: CASSGGYEQYF

size: many
J: TRBJ2-7
V: TRBV12-3/TRBV12-4
D: TRBD2
DNA: TGTGCCAGCAGTTTGGGGACTAGCCGATCCGGGCACGAGCAGTACTTC
CDR3: CASSLGTSRSGHEQYF

size: -
J: TRBJ2-7
V: TRBV19
D: -
DNA: TGTGCCAGTAGGGGGTCAGGAGCGCTCTCCTACGAGCAGTACTTC
CDR3: CASRGSGALSYEQYF

size: many
J: TRBJ1-1
V: TRBV11-2
D: -
DNA: TGTGCCAGCAGCCCCGGACAGATCATGAACACTGAAGCTTTCTTT
CDR3: CASSPGQIMNTEAFF

size: -
J: TRBJ2-5
V: TRBV7-2
D: -
DNA: TGTGCCAGCAGCACTCGAACAGGGGAGACCCAGTACTTC
CDR3: CASSTRTGETQYF

size: few
J: TRBJ2-7
V: TRBV29-1
D: -
DNA: TGCAGCGTTGAAGCAGCAGGGTCGGGGAGCTCCTACGAGCAGTACTTC
CDR3: CSVEAAGSGSSYEQYF

size: -
J: TRBJ1-1
V: TRBV5-8
D: -
DNA: TGTGCCAGCAGGAGAGAGACCAGGCAGAAGGAGGCTTTCTTT
CDR3: CASRRETRQKEAFF

size: -
J: TRBJ1-2
V: TRBV29-1
D: TRBD1
DNA: TGCAGCGTTTCTACCGGGACAGGCCATAACTATGGCTACACCTTC
CDR3: CSVSTGTGHNYGYTF